These 18 T cell receptor beta chains originate from one sample sequenced in a study of T-cell memory formation after mild COVID-19 (dated by TCRdb to about 2021). The method behind the library was 5' RACE. The reads were generated on an Illumina NovaSeq 6000. In TCRdb, the public reads were trimmed at Q25 with fastp and aligned with MiXCR, with productive beta chains retained. Every entry covers one CDR3 protein and lists the most common genes and DNA from its rows. Across this sample there are 200,000 or so distinct CDR3 sequences, with approximately 10% seen only once. 3.5% of the sample lies in the top ten. The material sequenced was PBMCs or a T cell subset sorted from them (not recorded which). The receptors originated from a man younger than 35 who had mild COVID-19 (a few samples of this study predate the infection). The sample titles of this study are shuffled in the database, so cell type and time point are left out; the donor was told from shared clones.

The chain is built from TRBV7-3 and TRBJ2-2; D unclear. The germline CDR1 and CDR2 sequences are SGHTA and FQGTGA. This CDR3 comprises 12 residues. Trimming stripped 5 bases from V and 4 bases from J, with 5 bases between. CDR3 nucleotides: TGTGCCAGCAGCGGCCCCACCGGGGAGCTGTTTTTT. Protein: CASSGPTGELFF.

Ten or more counts support this clonotype. The V gene is TRBV20-1, the J gene TRBJ2-2; D is undetermined. Deletions cut 6 bases from V and 2 bases from J, with 13 bases between. In germline, CDR1 is DFQATT, CDR2 SNEGSKA (reference sequence). The CDR3 loop spans 14 amino acids. This CDR3 reads CSAKNPLNTGELFF. CDR3 bases: TGCAGTGCCAAAAACCCCCTAAACACCGGGGAGCTGTTTTTT.

The chain combines TRBV19 with TRBJ2-3; D possibly corresponds to TRBD2 (6 bases). Trimming left V 10 bases short and J 0 bases short, with 14 bases between. Germline loops: CDR1 LNHDA, CDR2 SQIVND (reference sequence). CDR3 length: 14 amino acids. The CDR3 protein is CATRRTSSTDTQYF. The CDR3 bases are TGTGCCACCAGACGAACTAGCAGCACAGATACGCAGTATTTT.

V usage is TRBV7-2 and J usage is TRBJ1-1; D remains unclear. V gave up 2 bases and J gave up 5 bases, with 6 bases separating them. The CDR3 is made up of 12 amino acids. Per the germline V gene, CDR1 is SGHTA and CDR2 is FQGNSA. The CDR3 loop is CASSLQYTEAFF. CDR3 nucleotide sequence: TGTGCCAGCAGCTTACAGTATACTGAAGCTTTCTTT.

This clonotype was picked up many times. This chain uses TRBV5-1 with TRBJ2-5, with D tentatively TRBD2 (5 bases). The V gene lost 5 bases and the J gene lost 3 bases, with 14 bases spanning the gap. This CDR3 has 14 residues. The germline gives CDR1 SGHRS, CDR2 YFSETQ. The CDR3 nucleotides read TGCGCCAGCAGTATCGCAGGAGGTGAAGAGACCCAGTACTTC. Residues: CASSIAGGEETQYF.

This clonotype was detected only a few times. Here the CDR3 reads CASSEGATEKLFF. CDR3 nucleotides: TGCGCCAGCAGCGAAGGGGCGACTGAAAAACTGTTTTTT. This sequence joins TRBV5-1 and TRBJ1-4; D is possibly TRBD1 (5 bases). The germline gives CDR1 SGHRS, CDR2 YFSETQ. Trimming stripped 4 bases from V and 7 bases from J, with 11 bases between. The CDR3 sequence is 13 residues long.

This clonotype was recorded at least ten times. The rearrangement joins TRBV12-3 or TRBV12-4 to TRBJ1-5; D is unclear. The CDR3 totals 14 residues. V was pared by 3 bases and J by 0 bases, with 6 bases between. The CDR3 reads CASSFRTSNQPQHF. The CDR3 coding sequence is TGTGCCAGCAGTTTCAGGACTAGCAATCAGCCCCAGCATTTT.

The J gene is TRBJ2-7, the V gene TRBV6-4, with 9 bases that match TRBD1. The germline V gene encodes CDR1 MRHNA and CDR2 SNTAGT. V gave up 4 bases and J gave up 2 bases; unmatched junction bases: 3. The CDR3 has 14 amino acids. The DNA for the CDR3 is TGTGCCAGCAGTGGACAGGGGGGGACCTACGAGCAGTACTTC. Translation gives CASSGQGGTYEQYF.

This clonotype was observed many times. This chain links TRBV7-3 with TRBJ2-2; D call uncertain. Germline V CDR1 and CDR2: SGHTA, FQGTGA. This CDR3 comprises 14 residues. Between the trimmed V and J ends, which lost 2 bases and 5 bases, there was a span of 9 bases. The CDR3 here is CASSLVGRTGELFF. The CDR3 bases are TGTGCCAGCAGCTTAGTAGGGCGAACCGGGGAGCTGTTTTTT.

This clonotype was counted a few times. The chain links TRBV5-1 to TRBJ1-1; a possible D gene is TRBD1 (6 bases). V lost 0 bases and J 5 bases, leaving 17 bases between the germline ends. The germline CDR1 and CDR2 sequences are SGHRS and YFSETQ. CDR3 length: 16 amino acids. This CDR3 reads CASSLELGGSFTEAFF. The CDR3 DNA reads TGCGCCAGCAGCTTGGAGTTAGGGGGAAGCTTTACTGAAGCTTTCTTT.

This clonotype was observed a handful of times. The chain has TRBV4-1 and TRBJ2-5; D not resolved. Per the germline V gene, CDR1 is MGHRA and CDR2 is YSYEKL. Trimming stripped 2 bases from V and 0 bases from J, with 16 bases between. The CDR3 totals 17 residues. The CDR3 loop reads CASSQYPRKKNQETQYF. CDR3 sequence (DNA): TGCGCCAGCAGCCAATATCCCCGGAAGAAAAACCAAGAGACCCAGTACTTC.

This CDR3 reads CASSAGTGRGTDTQYF. DNA for the CDR3: TGCGCCAGCAGCGCCGGGACAGGGAGAGGCACAGATACGCAGTATTTT. The chain recombines TRBV5-1 with TRBJ2-3, with 9 bases identical to TRBD1. Unmatched junction bases numbered 7, after V lost 4 bases and J lost 1 base. The CDR3 contains 16 residues. Germline CDR1 reads SGHRS; CDR2 reads YFSETQ.

This clonotype was counted between two and nine times. CDR3 protein: CASILQGAYTEAFF. The DNA for the CDR3 is TGTGCCAGCATCCTACAGGGGGCTTATACTGAAGCTTTCTTT. This sequence joins TRBV12-3 or TRBV12-4 and TRBJ1-1; the match to TRBD1 covers 9 bases. The CDR3 has 14 residues. V was clipped by 7 bases and J by 5 bases; unmatched bases: 8.

The rearrangement joins TRBV5-1 to TRBJ2-2, with unresolved D. The CDR3 length is 14 residues. The germline gives CDR1 SGHRS, CDR2 YFSETQ. Trimming pared 0 bases from V and 1 base from J, leaving 4 bases between. The CDR3 loop reads CASSLAENTGELFF. In DNA form, the CDR3 reads TGCGCCAGCAGCTTGGCCGAGAACACCGGGGAGCTGTTTTTT.

The chain employs TRBV4-3 and TRBJ2-3; 9 nucleotides agree with TRBD2. CDR3 size: 17 residues. Germline V gene sequence: CDR1 LGHNA, CDR2 YSLEER. V gave up 3 bases and J gave up 2 bases; unmatched junction bases: 9. The CDR3 sequence is CASSQGGGLAATDTQYF. The CDR3 DNA reads TGCGCCAGCAGCCAGGGGGGGGGACTAGCAGCCACAGATACGCAGTATTTT.

The chain carries TRBV5-6 and TRBJ2-7, with TRBD2 identical over 9 bases. The V segment lost 4 bases and the J segment 6 bases; nucleotides outside the gene matches: 5. Germline V CDR1 and CDR2: SGHDT, YYEEEE. This CDR3 has 13 residues. CDR3 DNA: TGTGCCAGCAGCCCGGCGGGGGGGCTCGAGCAGTACGTC. This sequence encodes CASSPAGGLEQYV.

The chain couples TRBV5-4 to TRBJ2-3; D is possibly TRBD2 (6 bases). This CDR3 region has 15 residues. V was shortened by 5 bases and J by 8 bases, with 21 bases between the two germline ends. The germline gives CDR1 SGHNT, CDR2 YYREEE (reference sequence). Here the CDR3 DNA reads TGTGCCAGCAGGAAGGGGACTGCTACTCAGGTTACGCAGTATTTT. Translated, it gives CASRKGTATQVTQYF.

J is TRBJ1-2 and V is TRBV7-9, with 7 bases that match TRBD1. Losses at the gene ends were 6 bases for V and 3 bases for J; bases not matched to a gene: 7. The germline CDR1 and CDR2 sequences are SEHNR and FQNEAQ (reference sequence). The CDR3 is 14 amino acids. The CDR3 DNA reads TGTGCCAGCAGACCAACCGGGACAGACTATGGCTACACCTTC. This codes for CASRPTGTDYGYTF.